This TCR beta chain was profiled in a study of cytomegalovirus exposure and HLA in healthy donors. Sequenced by immunoSEQ multiplex PCR; TCRdb stores in-frame clones only, minus some. The sample has about 190,000 clones; about 84% are singletons. The CDR3 length is 13 residues. Germline lookup yields CDR1 SGHDT and CDR2 YYEEEE. Trimming took off 4 bases at V and 8 bases at J, with 15 bases between the two ends. This TCR was recovered from a young woman in good health and CMV-seronegative. The chain couples TRBV5-6 to TRBJ1-2, with D tentatively TRBD1 (6 bases). The sequencing sample was made of PBMCs. The CDR3 DNA is TGTGCCAGCAGCCTTGCGGGGGGCAGGGGCTACACCTTC. Its protein product is CASSLAGGRGYTF. Filled out from reference TRBV5-6 and TRBJ1-2, the complete variable domain reads DAGVTQSPTHLIKTRGQQVTLRCSPKSGHDTVSWYQQALGQGPQFIFQYYEEEERQRGNFPDRFSGHQFPNYSSELNVNALLLGDSALYLCASSLAGGRGYTFGSGTRLTVV.